The 8 T cell receptor beta chains presented below share a single source sample, sequenced in a study of siplizumab effects on memory and regulatory T cells. Sequencing was performed with immunoSEQ multiplex PCR; in TCRdb, only in-frame clones are kept and a portion is missing. The top ten clones hold 1% to 1.5% of a sample with about 100,000 clones, around 93% of them seen once. Sequencing used non-Treg CD4+ T cells sorted from blood. All receptors derive from a human donor in good health.

The chain employs TRBV19 and TRBJ1-3; D gene unclear. The CDR3 has 14 residues. Trimming took 7 bases from V and 0 from J, leaving 10 bases between them. The germline CDR1 and CDR2 sequences are LNHDA and SQIVND (reference sequence). This CDR3 reads CASTSLSSGNTIYF. CDR3 nucleotides: TGTGCCAGTACCTCACTGAGCTCTGGAAACACCATATATTTT.

This rearrangement joins TRBV5-1 to TRBJ2-7; a possible D gene is TRBD2 (6 bases). Germline CDR1 is SGHRS and CDR2 is YFSETQ. Deletions cut 3 bases from V and 7 bases from J, with 20 bases between. The length of the CDR3 is 15 residues. CDR3 DNA sequence: TGCGCCAGCAGCTCTTCGGGACTTCGTTCGGGGGAGCAGTACTTC. This encodes CASSSSGLRSGEQYF.

The chain's CDR3 is CASSYSGSYSNQPQHF. CDR3 in DNA: TGTGCCAGCAGTTACTCAGGGAGTTATAGCAATCAGCCCCAGCATTTT. The chain links TRBV6-5 to TRBJ1-5, with D uncertain. The V gene lost 0 bases and the J gene lost 0 bases, with 9 bases spanning the gap. Looked up from germline, CDR1 is MNHEY and CDR2 is SVGAGI. This CDR3 spans 16 amino acids.

The rearrangement joins TRBV7-3 to TRBJ2-2; D tentatively reads TRBD1 or TRBD2 (6 bases each). The V and J ends lost 1 base and 5 bases respectively, with 14 bases between them. There are 16 residues in the CDR3. The germline gives CDR1 SGHTA, CDR2 FQGTGA. The CDR3: CASSLIPGAQTGELFF. The CDR3 DNA is TGTGCCAGCAGCTTAATCCCGGGGGCGCAAACCGGGGAGCTGTTTTTT.

The V gene is TRBV28, the J gene TRBJ2-1; 9 positions match TRBD2. Trimming at V came to 6 bases and at J to 1 base, leaving 1 base not matched to a gene. The CDR3 is 14 residues long. Germline lookup yields CDR1 MDHEN and CDR2 SYDVKM. CDR3 nucleotides: TGTGCCAGCAGACTAGCGGGTTCCTACAATGAGCAGTTCTTC. It is translated as CASRLAGSYNEQFF.

The chain links TRBV6-5 to TRBJ2-3; D possibly corresponds to TRBD2 (6 bases). The V gene lost 0 bases and the J gene lost 7 bases, with 11 bases spanning the gap. This CDR3 contains 14 residues. From germline, CDR1 is MNHEY and CDR2 SVGAGI. CDR3 in amino acids: CASSYSRGGNTQYF. The CDR3 nucleotides are TGTGCCAGCAGTTACTCGCGGGGTGGAAATACGCAGTATTTT.

The chain links TRBV7-2 to TRBJ2-7, with a weak D call TRBD1 (6 bases). The germline V gene encodes CDR1 SGHTA and CDR2 FQGNSA. V gave up 1 base and J gave up 0 bases, with 13 bases separating them. The CDR3 runs 16 residues. CDR3 protein: CASSLGGTRSSYEQYF. The CDR3 DNA follows: TGTGCCAGCAGCTTAGGGGGGACAAGGAGCTCCTACGAGCAGTACTTC.

The chain has TRBV19 and TRBJ2-1, with TRBD1 matching over 9 bases. V gave up 5 bases and J gave up 15 bases; unmatched junction bases: 17. The CDR3 sequence is 15 residues long. CDR1 LNHDA and CDR2 SQIVND come from the germline V gene (reference sequence). The CDR3 DNA reads TGTGCCAGTAGTGTTAACTCCGGGACAGGGTTCTTTCCGTTCTTC. It encodes CASSVNSGTGFFPFF.